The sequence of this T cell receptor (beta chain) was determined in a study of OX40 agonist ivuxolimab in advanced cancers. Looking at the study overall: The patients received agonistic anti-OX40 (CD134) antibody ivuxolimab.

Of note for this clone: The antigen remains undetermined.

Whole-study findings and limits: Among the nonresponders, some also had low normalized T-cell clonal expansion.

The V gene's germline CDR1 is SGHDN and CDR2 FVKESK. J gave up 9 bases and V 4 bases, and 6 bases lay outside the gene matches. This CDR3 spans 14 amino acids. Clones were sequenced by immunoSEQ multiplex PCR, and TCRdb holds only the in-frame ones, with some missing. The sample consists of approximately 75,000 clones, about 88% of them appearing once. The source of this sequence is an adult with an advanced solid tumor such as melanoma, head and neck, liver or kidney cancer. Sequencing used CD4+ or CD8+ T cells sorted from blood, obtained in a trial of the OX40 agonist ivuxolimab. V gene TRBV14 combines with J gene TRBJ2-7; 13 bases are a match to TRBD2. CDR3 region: CASSLGLAGVRQYF. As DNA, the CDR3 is TGTGCCAGCAGCCTTGGACTAGCGGGAGTTAGGCAGTACTTC.